This T cell receptor beta chain was captured by sequencing in a study of T cell responses to AZD1222 COVID-19 vaccine. Profiling relied on immunoSEQ multiplex PCR, and the TCRdb table lists in-frame clones only, not all of them. Of over 90,000 clones in the sample, approximately 88% were seen once. Germline-derived CDR1 and CDR2 are ENHRY and SYGVKD. The CDR3 has 16 residues. Trimming pared 7 bases from V and 2 bases from J, leaving 19 bases between. This sequence originates from an adult in good health. The source was peripheral blood, collected on day 0 of AZD1222 vaccination. This chain connects TRBV10-3 to TRBJ2-3, with D uncertain. The CDR3 DNA sequence: TGTGCCATCATGACCCCTGGCGGCGGATACACAGATACGCAGTATTTT. As protein: CAIMTPGGGYTDTQYF.